This record concerns one T cell receptor (beta chain) sequence. The record originates from a study of blood T cell repertoires in COVID-19. Background on the study: The samples span acute and convalescent COVID-19 from the United States, Italy and Spain.

Sequenced by immunoSEQ multiplex PCR; TCRdb stores in-frame clones only, minus some. The table has about 200,000 clones, 70% to 90% seen once. This CDR3 has 16 amino acids. Germline CDR1 GTSNPN, CDR2 SVGIG (reference sequence). Losses at the gene ends were 7 bases for V and 4 bases for J; bases not matched to a gene: 13. The sample was peripheral blood. This TCR came from a human donor with active or convalescent COVID-19. The donor label of this sample is uncertain. The chain links TRBV30 to TRBJ2-1; 10 nucleotides align to TRBD1. The CDR3 loop reads CASTSGQGGMYNEQFF. DNA of the CDR3: TGTGCCTCAACCTCCGGACAGGGGGGGATGTACAATGAGCAGTTCTTC.